One and the same sample provided the 13 T cell receptor beta chains below, sequenced in a study of cytomegalovirus exposure and HLA in healthy donors. 13 Jbeta primers and 60 Vbeta primers were used for the PCR. Clones were sequenced by immunoSEQ multiplex PCR, and TCRdb holds only the in-frame ones, with some missing. The sample spans approximately 180,000 clones; the ten largest clones claim less than 6.5%. The sample was PBMCs. The receptor source for this set is a man under 40 in good health and CMV-seronegative.

The chain has TRBV7-9 and TRBJ1-6; D is unclear. Germline V gene data show CDR1 as SEHNR and CDR2 as FQNEAQ (reference sequence). Trimming removed 6 bases from V and 5 bases from J, with 14 bases in between. This CDR3 is built from 15 residues. This chain's CDR3 is CASSPTGVDNSPLHF. The CDR3 bases are TGTGCCAGCAGTCCCACCGGGGTGGATAATTCACCCCTCCACTTT.

The chain recombines TRBV15 with TRBJ2-5; 7 nucleotides align to TRBD1. Matching the DNA end better, TRBJ2-7 makes the J call doubtful. The CDR3 loop spans 18 amino acids. CDR1 LNHNV and CDR2 YYDKDF come from the germline V gene (reference sequence). As DNA, the CDR3 is TGTGCCACCAGCAGAGAGGGGGATGAGACAGGGTCTCCCTACGAGCAGTACTTC. This gives the protein CATSREGDETGSPYEQYF.

The rearrangement uses TRBV7-2 and TRBJ2-5; D unclear. Germline CDR1 is SGHTA and CDR2 is FQGNSA. The CDR3 has 11 amino acids. Trimming removed 2 bases at V and 5 bases at J, with 3 bases between. CDR3 residues: CASSLSETQYF. CDR3 coding DNA: TGTGCCAGCAGCTTAAGCGAGACCCAGTACTTC.

The V call is TRBV2, the J call TRBJ2-5; 9 nucleotides align to TRBD1. The CDR3 extends over 13 amino acids. In germline, CDR1 is SNHLY, CDR2 FYNNEI. Germline trimming cut 5 bases from V and 5 bases from J; bases unmatched to any gene: 3. CDR3 nucleotide sequence: TGTGCCAGCAGTCCCGGGACAGGGGAGACCCAGTACTTC. Amino acid sequence: CASSPGTGETQYF. Based on the CDR3 plus reference TRBV2 and TRBJ2-5, the full variable domain is EPEVTQTPSHQVTQMGQEVILRCVPISNHLYFYWYRQILGQKVEFLVSFYNNEISEKSEIFDDQFSVERPDGSNFTLKIRSTKLEDSAMYFCASSPGTGETQYFGPGTRLLVL.

The gene calls are TRBV29-1 and TRBJ1-6, with D possibly TRBD1 on 6 matching bases. Germline V CDR1 and CDR2: SQVTM, ANQGSEA. The CDR3 is made up of 12 amino acids. V lost 7 bases and J lost 10, with 14 bases in between. The DNA for the CDR3 is TGCAGCGCAGGGGCCCAAGGGTCACCCCTCCACTTT. It is translated as CSAGAQGSPLHF.

J is TRBJ2-2 and V is TRBV9, with 10 positions matching TRBD2. The V segment lost 0 bases and the J segment 1 base; nucleotides outside the gene matches: 6. Germline V gene data show CDR1 as SGDLS and CDR2 as YYNGEE. The CDR3 length is 18 residues. The CDR3 coding sequence is TGTGCCAGCAGCGTAGGTATCCGGACTAGCGGGAACACCGGGGAGCTGTTTTTT. Protein product: CASSVGIRTSGNTGELFF.

The chain is built from TRBV27 and TRBJ2-1, with a weak D call TRBD2 (5 bases). Germline CDR1 and CDR2: MNHEY and SMNVEV (reference sequence). V lost 8 bases and J lost 9, with 17 bases in between. The CDR3 length is 13 residues. Here the CDR3 DNA reads TGTGCCAGCCGGGAAACCCGCCGGAGTGAGCAGTTCTTC. Protein product: CASRETRRSEQFF.

This chain links TRBV19 with TRBJ2-7; TRBD1 agrees at 7 bases. Unmatched junction bases numbered 5, after V lost 4 bases and J lost 2 bases. This CDR3 has 14 amino acids. The germline CDR1 and CDR2 sequences are LNHDA and SQIVND (reference sequence). In nucleotides, the CDR3 is TGTGCCAGTAGTACAGGGGGTCCTGCCTACGAGCAGTACTTC. Its protein is CASSTGGPAYEQYF.

The rearrangement links TRBV6-5 to TRBJ1-4, with 7 bases lining up with TRBD1. Looked up from germline, CDR1 is MNHEY and CDR2 is SVGAGI. The V and J ends lost 5 bases and 4 bases, in that order; junction bases with no gene match: 7. The CDR3 runs 15 residues. The CDR3 loop is CASSRSGTDNEKLFF. The CDR3 region has the DNA TGTGCCAGCAGTAGGTCCGGGACAGATAATGAAAAACTGTTTTTT.

This chain joins TRBV10-3 and TRBJ2-3, with 11 bases lining up with TRBD2. Trimming cost V 11 bases and J 11 bases; bases outside gene matches: 15. The germline V gene encodes CDR1 ENHRY and CDR2 SYGVKD. The CDR3 runs to 14 residues. CDR3 in DNA: TGTGCCTCTGGGACTAGCGGAGCAGTCCCCCAGCAGTATTTT. Amino acids: CASGTSGAVPQQYF.

The chain combines TRBV7-3 with TRBJ2-1; 7 positions agree with TRBD2. Germline V CDR1 and CDR2: SGHTA, FQGTGA. The ends lost 5 bases at V and 1 base at J; junction bases unmatched: 8. The CDR3 runs to 16 residues. CDR3 amino acids: CASSKNQRGSYNEQFF. The CDR3 DNA sequence: TGTGCCAGCAGCAAAAACCAGCGGGGATCCTACAATGAGCAGTTCTTC.

The V call is TRBV13, the J call TRBJ2-5; the match to TRBD2 covers 8 bases. The CDR3 spans 15 residues. The ends lost 2 bases at V and 5 bases at J; junction bases unmatched: 7. The germline V gene encodes CDR1 PRHDT and CDR2 FYEKMQ (reference sequence). The CDR3 spells CASSLYGGARETQYF. In DNA, the CDR3 is TGTGCCAGCAGCTTATACGGGGGGGCCCGGGAGACCCAGTACTTC.

The rearrangement joins TRBV25-1 to TRBJ1-4; the match to TRBD1 covers 8 bases. This CDR3 region has 13 residues. V lost 7 bases to trimming and J lost 7 bases; unmatched junction nucleotides: 5. The germline gives CDR1 MGHDK, CDR2 SYGVNS. CDR3 sequence (DNA): TGTGCCAGCAATACAGGGGGGACTGAAAAACTGTTTTTT. This sequence encodes CASNTGGTEKLFF.